Each of the 21 T cell receptor beta chains below was sequenced from the same sample in a study of tissue T cells after allogeneic stem cell transplantation. Time point reported: mouse harvest day 14 after allogeneic transplant. Tail vein injection delivered 10^7 T-cell-depleted bone marrow cells and 10^6 splenic CD5+ T cells. Produced via immunoSEQ multiplex PCR; TCRdb's table is partial and in-frame only. The table records 4,900 or so clones, about 44% of them present only once. Input material: gut tissue. These receptors all come from a female BALB/c mouse given C57BL/6 T cells with graft-versus-host disease after an allogeneic hematopoietic cell transplant.

As regards this clone: A read error may explain this, as a much larger clone is one base away. The listed genes are named as in mouse. Coverage ceases 1 residue before the CDR3 finishes, and the germline J gene fills in the end. The chain employs TRBV26 and TRBJ1-2, with D perhaps matching TRBD1 (5 bases). Germline CDR1 is KGHPV and CDR2 is FQNQEV (reference sequence). CDR3 size: 12 residues. CDR3 DNA (partial): TGTGCCAGCAGTCTGGGGACCTCCGGCTACACC. This translates into CASSLGTSGYT. The complete CDR3 reads CASSLGTSGYTF.

This clone was seen a few times. Each gene name is a mouse one. The CDR3: CSSSRQGGNQAPLF. CDR3 DNA, as far as it was read: TGCTCCAGCAGTCGACAGGGGGGCAACCAGGCTCCGCTT. The chain joins TRBV23 to TRBJ1-5; the table's D call of TRBD1 was not tested on the DNA. The DNA ends 1 residue before the CDR3 does, and the rest of the CDR3 is filled in from the germline J gene. This CDR3 is 14 amino acids long. Germline values: CDR1 KGHTA, CDR2 FQNQQP.

With regard to this clone: All gene names here are mouse names. The observed sequence ends 1 residue before the CDR3 terminus, with the missing tail filled in from the germline J gene. The chain recombines TRBV1 with TRBJ2-7, with 12 bases matching TRBD2. The V and J ends lost 5 bases and 6 bases, in that order; junction bases with no gene match: 5. The CDR3 totals 14 residues. The germline CDR1 and CDR2 sequences are NSQYPW and LRSPGD (reference sequence). The CDR3 protein is CTCSNRDWGVEQYF. CDR3 bases read: TGCACCTGCAGTAACCGGGACTGGGGGGTTGAACAGTAC.

By sample fraction, this clone is medium-sized. The listed genes are named as in mouse. The read finishes 1 residue shy of the CDR3 end, and the germline J gene is used to complete it. The chain recombines TRBV3 with TRBJ2-7; 9 positions agree with TRBD2. V shed 1 base, J shed 5 bases, and the junction held 3 bases outside the gene matches. Germline V CDR1 and CDR2: SNHLY, FYNGKV (reference sequence). The CDR3 loop spans 14 amino acids. Incomplete CDR3 DNA: TGTGCCAGCAGCTTAGTTGGGGGGGCGCATGAACAGTAC. This encodes CASSLVGGAHEQY. The full CDR3 protein reads CASSLVGGAHEQYF.

This clone was seen a handful of times. Gene names and germline match the mouse. The sequence runs out 1 residue before the end of the CDR3; the remainder is reconstructed from the germline J gene. The genes are TRBV31 and TRBJ2-2; D possibly corresponds to TRBD1 (6 bases). The germline CDR1 and CDR2 sequences are GKSSPN and SITVG. The CDR3 has 14 amino acids. Trimming removed 0 bases from V and 4 bases from J, with 9 bases in between. The CDR3: CAWSLNRVTGQLYF. The sequenced CDR3 bases are TGTGCCTGGAGTCTAAACAGGGTCACCGGGCAGCTCTAC.

As to this clone: Gene names refer to mouse genes. The observed sequence ends 1 residue before the CDR3 terminus, with the missing tail filled in from the germline J gene. The genes are TRBV26 and TRBJ2-4, with TRBD1 as a possible D gene (6 bases). This CDR3 spans 13 amino acids. Germline V gives CDR1 KGHPV, CDR2 FQNQEV (reference sequence). Trimming removed 4 bases at V and 4 bases at J, with 9 bases between. Partial CDR3 DNA: TGTGCCAGCAGTCCACAGGGAAAAAACACCTTGTAC. Amino acid sequence: CASSPQGKNTLY. The full-length CDR3 reads as CASSPQGKNTLYF. The variable domain in full, with the rest retrieved from reference TRBV26 and TRBJ2-4, is NSKVIQTPRYLVKGQGQKAKMRCIPEKGHPVVFWYQQNKNNEFKFLINFQNQEVLQQIDMTEKRFSAECPSNSPCSLEIQSSEAGDSALYLCASSPQGKNTLYFGAGTRLSVL.

As to this clone: Mouse names are used for the genes. Sequencing ends 1 residue short of the CDR3 end; the germline J gene provides the rest. V and J are TRBV15 and TRBJ2-4; D is possibly TRBD2 (6 bases). The V gene lost 5 bases and the J gene lost 5 bases, with 11 bases spanning the gap. In germline, CDR1 is SGHND, CDR2 FRSKSL. The CDR3 contains 13 residues. The part of the CDR3 DNA that was read is TGTGCCAGCAGTCGGGGGGAGCGAAACACCTTGTAC. It specifies CASSRGERNTLY. The full CDR3 sequence reads CASSRGERNTLYF.

With regard to this clone: Mouse gene names apply. The covered CDR3 bases are TGTGCCAGCAGTCTGTCGGGGGGAGACACCCAGTAC. Translating it yields CASSLSGGDTQY. The CDR3, in full, reads CASSLSGGDTQYF. The chain has TRBV26 and TRBJ2-5; perhaps TRBD2 as D (6 bases). The read is 1 residue too short to cover the CDR3 end, so that end is filled in from the germline J gene. The CDR3 runs to 13 residues. Germline V gene lookup returns CDR1 KGHPV and CDR2 FQNQEV (reference sequence). The V end was cut by 0 bases, the J end by 5 bases, with 6 bases between.

Comment on this clone: Gene labels here are mouse ones. The observed sequence ends 1 residue before the CDR3 terminus, with the missing tail filled in from the germline J gene. The chain couples TRBV12-2 to TRBJ1-2; D might be TRBD1 (5 bases). Trimming removed 0 bases from V and 0 bases from J, with 7 bases in between. The CDR3 is made up of 14 amino acids. CDR1 and CDR2 (germline): SGHLS, HYDKME. CDR3 in amino acids: CASSLQGSNSDYTF. CDR3 bases read: TGTGCCAGCTCTCTCCAGGGTTCAAACTCCGACTACACC.

Note on this clone: The listed genes are named as in mouse. The read ends 1 residue early relative to the CDR3; the germline J gene fills the gap. The chain carries TRBV23 and TRBJ2-2; the D call in the table, TRBD2, was not verified against the DNA. The CDR3 contains 16 residues. Germline CDR1 KGHTA, CDR2 FQNQQP. The covered CDR3 bases are TGCTCCAGCAGTCCCTGGGGACGGTCAAACACCGGGCAGCTCTAC. This gives the protein CSSSPWGRSNTGQLY. The full CDR3 protein is CSSSPWGRSNTGQLYF.

About this clone: The listed genes are named as in mouse. The read is 1 residue too short to cover the CDR3 end, so that end is filled in from the germline J gene. J is TRBJ1-1 and V is TRBV15; TRBD1 matches 10 bases. CDR3 length: 13 amino acids. V gave up 7 bases and J gave up 9 bases; unmatched junction bases: 8. Germline-derived CDR1 and CDR2 are SGHND and FRSKSL. The CDR3 here is CASIADRGRKVFF. CDR3 bases read: TGTGCCAGCATCGCCGACAGGGGGCGGAAAGTCTTC.

About this clone: The listed genes are named as in mouse. The missing CDR3 end, 1 residue past where the read stops, is filled in from the germline J gene. The genes are TRBV24 and TRBJ1-2; TRBD1 agrees at 10 bases. The CDR3 has 13 amino acids. Trimming at V came to 2 bases and at J to 6 bases, leaving 0 bases not matched to a gene. Per the germline V gene, CDR1 is KGHTA and CDR2 is FRNEEI. The sequenced part of the CDR3 DNA is TGTGCCAGCAGTCTGGACAGGGGGCCCGACTACACC. Its translation is CASSLDRGPDYT. The full CDR3 sequence reads CASSLDRGPDYTF.

This clone was observed a handful of times. Each gene name is a mouse one. The missing CDR3 end, 1 residue past where the read stops, is filled in from the germline J gene. V usage is TRBV3 and J usage is TRBJ2-7, with D unclear. V lost 4 bases and J lost 2, with 6 bases in between. The CDR3 is 12 amino acids. In germline, CDR1 is SNHLY, CDR2 FYNGKV (reference sequence). CDR3 DNA (partial): TGTGCCAGCAGCTCCGGGGCCTATGAACAGTAC. It is translated as CASSSGAYEQY. The full-length CDR3 reads as CASSSGAYEQYF. The variable domain in full, with the rest retrieved from reference TRBV3 and TRBJ2-7, is GPKVLQIPSHQIIDMGQMVTLNCDPVSNHLYFYWYKQILGQQMEFLVNFYNGKVMEKSKLFKDQFSVERPDGSYFTLKIQPTALEDSAVYFCASSSGAYEQYFGPGTRLTVL.

On this clone itself: Genes and germline are mouse. The CDR3 end lies 1 residue beyond the end of the read and is filled in from the germline J gene. The chain combines TRBV26 with TRBJ2-2; no reliable D call. V was pared by 4 bases and J by 0 bases, with 9 bases between. The germline gives CDR1 KGHPV, CDR2 FQNQEV (reference sequence). The CDR3 contains 15 residues. CDR3 in amino acids: CASSPDIPNTGQLYF. The covered CDR3 bases are TGTGCCAGCAGTCCCGACATACCAAACACCGGGCAGCTCTAC.

By its share, this clone is medium-sized (0.01 to 0.1%). Germline and genes: mouse. The sequence runs out 1 residue before the end of the CDR3; the remainder is reconstructed from the germline J gene. This rearrangement joins TRBV26 to TRBJ1-3; the D gene is possibly TRBD1 (6 bases). Germline V gives CDR1 KGHPV, CDR2 FQNQEV (reference sequence). Trimming cost V 1 base and J 3 bases, with 10 bases left between them. CDR3 length: 15 amino acids. CDR3 sequence: CASSLFQGNGNTLYF. The DNA read from the CDR3 is TGTGCCAGCAGTCTGTTCCAGGGGAATGGAAATACGCTCTAT.

The table lists this clone with a few counts. Genes and germline are mouse. The read comes to an end 1 residue before the CDR3 does, leaving the germline J gene to fill in the end. V and J are TRBV19 and TRBJ1-3; D is possibly TRBD1 (5 bases). This CDR3 spans 15 amino acids. Trimming stripped 5 bases from V and 0 bases from J, with 12 bases between. Per the germline V gene, CDR1 is FNHDT and CDR2 is SITEND (reference sequence). CDR3 DNA (partial): TGTGCCAGCAGCCCCCGGGGCAATTCTGGAAATACGCTCTAT. Its translation: CASSPRGNSGNTLY. The entire CDR3 sequence reads CASSPRGNSGNTLYF.

With respect to this clone: These gene names are mouse names. The read stops 1 residue short of the end of the CDR3; the missing end is completed from the germline J gene. V is TRBV16 and J is TRBJ2-7, with 7 bases lining up with TRBD2. CDR1 and CDR2 from the germline V gene are SGHSA and FRNQAP. V was clipped by 1 base and J by 0 bases; unmatched bases: 6. The CDR3 totals 16 residues. CDR3 amino acids: CASSLAGWGSSYEQYF. The CDR3 DNA, read in part, is TGTGCAAGCAGCTTAGCGGGCTGGGGGAGCTCCTATGAACAGTAC.

With respect to this clone: The listed genes are named as in mouse. The read is 1 residue too short to cover the CDR3 end, so that end is filled in from the germline J gene. V is TRBV12-1 and J is TRBJ2-4; 9 nucleotides align to TRBD2. The V and J ends lost 0 bases and 0 bases, in that order; junction bases with no gene match: 3. Germline V gene lookup returns CDR1 SGHSN and CDR2 HYEKVE. This CDR3 has 16 amino acids. CDR3 loop: CASSLLGGGSQNTLYF. The CDR3 DNA, read in part, is TGTGCCAGCTCTCTCCTGGGGGGGGGTAGTCAAAACACCTTGTAC.

In regard to this clone: Mouse gene names apply. The read finishes 1 residue shy of the CDR3 end, and the germline J gene is used to complete it. The chain employs TRBV13-2 and TRBJ1-2; D ambiguous. The V gene's germline CDR1 is NNHNN and CDR2 SYGAGS (reference sequence). The CDR3 runs to 12 residues. V was shortened by 4 bases and J by 0 bases, with 4 bases between the two germline ends. The CDR3 sequence: CASGRANSDYTF. The CDR3 bases that were read are TGTGCCAGCGGTAGGGCAAACTCCGACTACACC.

This clone was detected only a few times. Genes here carry mouse names. Read data end 1 residue before the CDR3 end; the end is taken from the germline J gene. The chain joins TRBV1 to TRBJ1-6; no clear D. TRBJ1-6 is reported as an ORF; its role is uncertain. The CDR3 is made up of 16 amino acids. The V and J ends lost 2 bases and 0 bases respectively, with 8 bases between them. The germline CDR1 and CDR2 sequences are NSQYPW and LRSPGD (reference sequence). CDR3 residues: CTCSATDLSYNSPLYF. CDR3 DNA (partial): TGCACCTGCAGTGCAACGGACCTTTCCTATAATTCGCCCCTCTAC.

By frequency in the sample, this clone is medium-sized. Genes and germline are mouse. Coverage ceases 1 residue before the CDR3 finishes, and the germline J gene fills in the end. J is TRBJ2-7 and V is TRBV31, with a possible D match to TRBD1 (6 bases). Germline lookup yields CDR1 GKSSPN and CDR2 SITVG. This CDR3 is 14 amino acids long. V gave up 0 bases and J gave up 0 bases, with 9 bases separating them. The DNA read from the CDR3 is TGTGCCTGGAGTCTAGGACAGAGCTCCTATGAACAGTAC. Translation: CAWSLGQSSYEQY. The complete CDR3 protein is CAWSLGQSSYEQYF.